One and the same sample provided the 19 T cell receptor beta chains below, sequenced in a study of blood T cell repertoires in COVID-19. Clones were sequenced by immunoSEQ multiplex PCR, and TCRdb holds only the in-frame ones, with some missing. Of 120,000 or so clones detected, around two thirds appear once; the ten largest clones hold 2% to 2.5%. Sequenced input: peripheral blood. These receptors were obtained from a woman aged 70-85 years with acute or convalescent COVID-19.

V usage is TRBV12-5 and J usage is TRBJ2-1; TRBD1 matches 11 bases. The junction had 12 bases not matched to a gene; V was cut back by 1 base and J by 7 bases. The CDR3 is 18 amino acids. Germline V lookup: CDR1 LGHNT, CDR2 FRNRAP. Written as DNA, the CDR3 is TGTGCTAGTGGTTTGGCACAATTTCCCGGGACAGGGGGGAATGAGCAGTTCTTC. Its translation is CASGLAQFPGTGGNEQFF. Complete variable domain (other parts from reference TRBV12-5 and TRBJ2-1): DARVTQTPRHKVTEMGQEVTMRCQPILGHNTVFWYRQTMMQGLELLAYFRNRAPLDDSGMPKDRFSAEMPDATLATLKIQPSEPRDSAVYFCASGLAQFPGTGGNEQFFGPGTRLTVL.

The gene calls are TRBV7-8 and TRBJ1-2, with a weak D call TRBD1 (6 bases). The ends were cut back, 2 bases at V and 7 bases at J, with 11 bases in the middle. Germline V gene sequence: CDR1 SGHVS, CDR2 FQNEAQ. The CDR3 is 13 residues long. This chain's CDR3 is CASSLLTGSGYTF. The CDR3 bases are TGTGCCAGCAGCTTACTCACAGGGAGTGGCTACACCTTC.

The chain uses TRBV19 and TRBJ2-4, with D unclear. Deletions cut 2 bases from V and 10 bases from J, with 12 bases between. Per the germline V gene, CDR1 is LNHDA and CDR2 is SQIVND (reference sequence). The CDR3 consists of 13 residues. For the CDR3, the DNA is TGTGCCAGTAGTATATCCCGACTGGAGATTCAGTACTTC. Its protein is CASSISRLEIQYF.

The V gene is TRBV6-5, the J gene TRBJ2-7; no firm D call. The V end lost 4 bases, the J end lost 3 bases, and 7 bases lay between the germline ends. Per germline, CDR1 MNHEY and CDR2 SVGAGI. CDR3 length: 12 amino acids. This chain's CDR3 is CASSSPLYEQYF. DNA for the CDR3: TGTGCCAGCAGTTCGCCACTCTACGAGCAGTACTTC.

V is TRBV25-1 and J is TRBJ1-1, with D perhaps TRBD1 (6 bases). V was trimmed by 6 bases and J by 1 base, leaving 9 bases between them. CDR1 is MGHDK, CDR2 SYGVNS, per germline. The CDR3 is 13 residues long. DNA for the CDR3: TGTGCCAGCAGCGTGGGACAGAACACTGAAGCTTTCTTT. Translated: CASSVGQNTEAFF.

V and J are TRBV7-9 and TRBJ2-7; perhaps TRBD2 as D (5 bases). CDR1 SEHNR and CDR2 FQNEAQ come from the germline V gene (reference sequence). V was pared by 5 bases and J by 5 bases, with 13 bases between. This CDR3 is 13 amino acids long. The CDR3 region is CASSGRGPHEQYF. The CDR3 DNA reads as TGTGCCAGCAGCGGACGGGGTCCCCACGAGCAGTACTTC. The full variable domain, completed using reference TRBV7-9 and TRBJ2-7, is DTGVSQNPRHKITKRGQNVTFRCDPISEHNRLYWYRQTLGQGPEFLTYFQNEAQLEKSRLLSDRFSAERPKGSFSTLEIQRTEQGDSAMYLCASSGRGPHEQYFGPGTRLTVT.

The chain combines TRBV7-2 with TRBJ2-1, with 10 bases that match TRBD1. J lost 8 bases, V lost 5 bases, and 6 bases had no gene match. Germline CDR1 is SGHTA and CDR2 is FQGNSA. The CDR3 extends over 14 amino acids. The chain's CDR3 is CASSPRDRGDEQFF. The CDR3 DNA is TGTGCCAGCAGCCCCAGGGACAGGGGAGATGAGCAGTTCTTC.

The chain's CDR3 is CASSLSRGRLGANVLTF. The CDR3 DNA sequence: TGTGCCAGCAGTTTATCTAGGGGGCGGTTGGGGGCCAACGTCCTGACTTTC. V usage is TRBV27 and J usage is TRBJ2-6; 7 bases map to TRBD1. The CDR3 is 17 amino acids. V shed 0 bases, J shed 4 bases, and the junction held 6 bases outside the gene matches. CDR1 is MNHEY, CDR2 SMNVEV, per germline (reference sequence). Supplemented by reference TRBV27 and TRBJ2-6, the full variable domain reads EAQVTQNPRYLITVTGKKLTVTCSQNMNHEYMSWYRQDPGLGLRQIYYSMNVEVTDKGDVPEGYKVSRKEKRNFPLILESPSPNQTSLYFCASSLSRGRLGANVLTFGAGSRLTVL.

As regards this clone: This may arise from a read error, as a much more abundant clone is one base away. The chain links TRBV12-3 or TRBV12-4 to TRBJ1-1; D is undetermined. This CDR3 has 12 amino acids. V was pared by 4 bases and J by 1 base, with 4 bases between. The CDR3 loop is CASSSQNTEAFF. CDR3 DNA: TGTGCCAGCAGTTCACAGAACACTGAAGCTTTCTTT.

The chain links TRBV4-3 to TRBJ1-1, with D maybe TRBD1 (5 bases). Germline values: CDR1 LGHNA, CDR2 YSLEER. This CDR3 spans 13 amino acids. V was cut by 4 bases and J by 6 bases, with 12 bases left in between. Here the CDR3 reads CASSLNQGSEAFF. CDR3 coding DNA: TGCGCCAGCAGCCTCAACCAGGGCTCTGAAGCTTTCTTT.

The V call is TRBV19, the J call TRBJ1-1; D is unresolved. CDR1 LNHDA and CDR2 SQIVND come from the germline V gene (reference sequence). Between the trimmed V and J ends, which lost 3 bases and 4 bases, there was a span of 15 bases. The CDR3 contains 15 residues. CDR3 nucleotides: TGTGCCAGTAGTATCGTGTCGGCGGGAGGCACTGAAGCTTTCTTT. It translates to CASSIVSAGGTEAFF. The full variable domain, in which reference TRBV19 and TRBJ1-1 provide the parts outside the CDR3, is DGGITQSPKYLFRKEGQNVTLSCEQNLNHDAMYWYRQDPGQGLRLIYYSQIVNDFQKGDIAEGYSVSREKKESFPLTVTSAQKNPTAFYLCASSIVSAGGTEAFFGQGTRLTVV.

The chain uses TRBV5-1 and TRBJ1-4; 7 bases are shared with TRBD1. CDR1 SGHRS and CDR2 YFSETQ come from the germline V gene. CDR3 length: 13 amino acids. V shed 0 bases, J shed 13 bases, and the junction held 6 bases outside the gene matches. The CDR3 sequence: CASSLAGGGALFF. For the CDR3, the DNA is TGCGCCAGCAGCTTGGCGGGAGGGGGCGCACTGTTTTTT.

In this sample, this clone turned up many times. This rearrangement joins TRBV5-1 to TRBJ2-3, with TRBD2 identical over 8 bases. J gave up 1 base and V 4 bases, and 8 bases lay outside the gene matches. CDR3 length: 16 amino acids. Germline V gives CDR1 SGHRS, CDR2 YFSETQ. The CDR3 protein is CASSPGGSGGTDTQYF. The CDR3 coding sequence is TGCGCCAGCAGCCCCGGAGGTAGCGGGGGCACAGATACGCAGTATTTT. Together with reference TRBV5-1 and TRBJ2-3, the CDR3 gives the full variable domain: KAGVTQTPRYLIKTRGQQVTLSCSPISGHRSVSWYQQTPGQGLQFLFEYFSETQRNKGNFPGRFSGRQFSNSRSEMNVSTLELGDSALYLCASSPGGSGGTDTQYFGPGTRLTVL.

This clone was found a few times. The chain links TRBV27 to TRBJ2-6; D remains unclear. This CDR3 has 15 amino acids. Germline V lookup: CDR1 MNHEY, CDR2 SMNVEV (reference sequence). V dropped 6 bases and J dropped 0 bases, with 9 bases sitting between them. This chain's CDR3 is CASRSYSSGANVLTF. The CDR3 DNA follows: TGTGCCAGCAGGAGTTACAGCTCTGGGGCCAACGTCCTGACTTTC.

V usage is TRBV28 and J usage is TRBJ1-5, with TRBD1 matching 7 bases. Looked up from germline, CDR1 is MDHEN and CDR2 is SYDVKM. The CDR3 has 16 amino acids. Germline trimming cut 6 bases from V and 0 bases from J; bases unmatched to any gene: 8. The CDR3: CASSLRTGYSNQPQHF. In DNA, the CDR3 is TGTGCCAGCAGCCTCCGGACAGGTTATAGCAATCAGCCCCAGCATTTT.

V gene TRBV11-2 combines with J gene TRBJ2-5, with TRBD1 matching over 10 bases. The V gene end was trimmed by 1 base and the J gene end by 2 bases; junction bases not matched to a gene: 10. Germline lookup yields CDR1 SGHAT and CDR2 FQNNGV. The CDR3 totals 18 residues. The CDR3 loop reads CASSLAGTGEFVQETQYF. CDR3 DNA sequence: TGTGCCAGCAGCTTAGCCGGGACAGGGGAATTCGTACAAGAGACCCAGTACTTC.

Worth noting for this clone: One end of the junction does not line up with germline, which may come from a read error. The CDR3 sequence: CASSGGEQQDF. CDR3 DNA: TGTGCCAGCTCGGGGGGAGAGCAACAGGACTTC. This chain links TRBV12-3 or TRBV12-4 with TRBJ2-5; 7 bases agree with TRBD2. The CDR3 has 11 amino acids.

The J gene is TRBJ1-1, the V gene TRBV28; 8 bases are a match to TRBD1. Trimming at V came to 3 bases and at J to 6 bases, leaving 6 bases not matched to a gene. Germline loops: CDR1 MDHEN, CDR2 SYDVKM. The CDR3 extends over 14 amino acids. CDR3 loop: CASSLWQGASEAFF. The DNA of the CDR3 is TGTGCCAGCAGTTTGTGGCAGGGGGCCTCTGAAGCTTTCTTT.

This chain uses TRBV12-5 with TRBJ2-1; unclear D gene. The germline V gene encodes CDR1 LGHNT and CDR2 FRNRAP. The CDR3 sequence is 13 residues long. V lost 0 bases and J lost 4, with 4 bases in between. The CDR3 DNA reads as TGTGCTAGTGGTTTGGTCAGATACAATGAGCAGTTCTTC. Translated: CASGLVRYNEQFF.